The 24 T cell receptor beta chains below were found in one sample sequenced in a study of blood T cell repertoires in COVID-19. Some clones are missing from TCRdb's copy, which holds only in-frame ones; the method was immunoSEQ multiplex PCR. The sample includes about 300,000 clones, nearly 90% of them seen just once. The sample was peripheral blood. These receptors were collected from a woman aged 25-40 years with COVID-19, enrolled during active disease.

The chain uses TRBV9 and TRBJ1-1; D is possibly TRBD1 (6 bases). The V end lost 4 bases, the J end lost 4 bases, and 14 bases lay between the germline ends. This CDR3 comprises 14 residues. Germline CDR1 reads SGDLS; CDR2 reads YYNGEE. This CDR3 reads CASSFRQVGTEAFF. DNA for the CDR3: TGTGCCAGCAGCTTCAGACAGGTTGGCACTGAAGCTTTCTTT.

The V gene is TRBV2, the J gene TRBJ1-2; the D is unclear. With 0 bases removed from V and 8 bases from J, the gap between germline ends came to 16 bases. Per the germline V gene, CDR1 is SNHLY and CDR2 is FYNNEI. There are 15 residues in the CDR3. CDR3: CASSEAVAVLEGYTF. The CDR3 nucleotides are TGTGCCAGCAGTGAAGCGGTTGCGGTTCTCGAAGGCTACACCTTC.

This chain joins TRBV5-1 and TRBJ1-5; 7 bases fit TRBD1. Germline assignment: CDR1 SGHRS and CDR2 YFSETQ. V lost 4 bases to trimming and J lost 5 bases; unmatched junction nucleotides: 3. The CDR3 contains 13 residues. Written as DNA, the CDR3 is TGCGCCAGCAGCAGGCAGGGGGATCAGCCCCAGCATTTT. The encoded protein is CASSRQGDQPQHF.

The chain joins TRBV12-3 or TRBV12-4 to TRBJ1-5; D gene unclear. V lost 8 bases, J lost 3 bases, and 11 bases lay in between. The CDR3 runs to 13 residues. This chain's CDR3 is CASRYLVNQPQHF. In DNA form, the CDR3 reads TGTGCCAGCCGATACTTGGTCAATCAGCCCCAGCATTTT.

A single count supports this clone. The CDR3 DNA sequence: TGTGCCAGCAGCCAAGACCCCGAGCGGGGGGCCCGCGGGGAGCAGTTCTTC. Translation: CASSQDPERGARGEQFF. The chain employs TRBV3-1 (or the pseudogene TRBV3-2) and TRBJ2-1; 9 bases align to TRBD2. The CDR3 is 17 amino acids. V lost 0 bases and J lost 10; bases outside the gene matches: 13. The germline V gene has CDR1 LGHDT and CDR2 YNNKEL (reference sequence).

V usage is TRBV10-3 and J usage is TRBJ2-1, with TRBD2 matching over 10 bases. Germline trimming cut 2 bases from V and 0 bases from J; bases unmatched to any gene: 10. Per germline, CDR1 ENHRY and CDR2 SYGVKD. The CDR3 is made up of 19 amino acids. The chain's CDR3 is CAISEATSGAPSSYNEQFF. The CDR3 DNA reads TGTGCCATCAGTGAGGCAACTAGCGGGGCCCCGAGCTCCTACAATGAGCAGTTCTTC.

The chain carries TRBV19 and TRBJ1-1, with D perhaps matching TRBD1 (6 bases). The CDR3 consists of 16 residues. The V and J ends lost 9 bases and 6 bases respectively, with 26 bases between them. Germline V lookup: CDR1 LNHDA, CDR2 SQIVND (reference sequence). CDR3 nucleotides: TGTGCCAGCAAAACCCGGGACAACAGTTTACCTTCTGAAGCTTTCTTT. Amino acids: CASKTRDNSLPSEAFF.

Comment on this clone: One end of the junction does not line up with germline, which may come from a read error. V is TRBV27 and J is TRBJ1-6; 12 bases align to TRBD1. There are 18 residues in the CDR3. Germline lookup yields CDR1 MNHEY and CDR2 SMNVEV (reference sequence). The CDR3 DNA reads as TGTGCCAGCAGTTTATGGGGGACAGGGGGCTCCTATAACTCACCCCTCCACTTT. Residues: CASSLWGTGGSYNSPLHF.

The gene calls are TRBV16 and TRBJ2-2, with D unclear. The CDR3 sequence is 14 residues long. The germline CDR1 and CDR2 sequences are KGHSY and FQNENV. Trimming shortened V by 0 bases and J by 1 base, and 3 bases separated the two germline ends. CDR3 sequence (DNA): TGTGCCAGCAGCCAATCTAGGAACACCGGGGAGCTGTTTTTT. It specifies CASSQSRNTGELFF.

The chain joins TRBV19 to TRBJ2-3; D is undetermined. From germline, CDR1 is LNHDA and CDR2 SQIVND (reference sequence). The length of the CDR3 is 15 residues. V was cut by 1 base and J by 6 bases, with 14 bases left in between. The CDR3, as DNA: TGTGCCAGTAGTATAGTTCAGGTGTCGACGGATACGCAGTATTTT. It specifies CASSIVQVSTDTQYF.

The chain carries TRBV5-1 and TRBJ1-1, with D tentatively TRBD1 (6 bases). Germline-derived CDR1 and CDR2 are SGHRS and YFSETQ. V was trimmed by 6 bases and J by 5 bases, leaving 17 bases between them. The CDR3 loop spans 14 amino acids. CDR3 amino acids: CASTGSTGGTEAFF. CDR3 nucleotide sequence: TGCGCCAGCACCGGGTCGACAGGCGGGACTGAAGCTTTCTTT.

The V gene is TRBV7-2, the J gene TRBJ1-6; no definite D call. Trimming removed 0 bases at V and 5 bases at J, with 8 bases between. The CDR3 contains 15 residues. The germline gives CDR1 SGHTA, CDR2 FQGNSA. The chain's CDR3 is CASSLAFRDNSPLHF. As DNA, the CDR3 is TGTGCCAGCAGCTTAGCGTTCCGAGATAATTCACCCCTCCACTTT.

The chain uses TRBV18 and TRBJ1-5, with TRBD1 identical over 8 bases. The CDR3 loop spans 15 amino acids. Germline CDR1 is KGHSH and CDR2 is LQKENI. Trimming at V came to 0 bases and at J to 8 bases, leaving 6 bases not matched to a gene. This CDR3 reads CASSPPTGVLKPQHF. The CDR3 nucleotides are TGTGCCAGCTCACCACCGACAGGGGTGTTGAAGCCCCAGCATTTT.

The sample holds a few counts of this clone. The gene calls are TRBV13 and TRBJ2-7; D remains ambiguous. Trimming shortened V by 1 base and J by 3 bases, and 4 bases separated the two germline ends. CDR3 size: 12 residues. Germline V gene sequence: CDR1 PRHDT, CDR2 FYEKMQ (reference sequence). The CDR3 region is CASSLAFYEQYF. The CDR3 DNA reads TGTGCCAGCAGCTTAGCTTTCTACGAGCAGTACTTC.

In nucleotides, the CDR3 is TGTGCCAGCAGCCCGCGGGTCAGACATTACGGGGGCACTGAAGCTTTCTTT. Translated: CASSPRVRHYGGTEAFF. The rearrangement uses TRBV7-2 and TRBJ1-1, with D possibly being TRBD1 (5 bases). The CDR3 extends over 17 amino acids. Germline-derived CDR1 and CDR2 are SGHTA and FQGNSA. Trimming stripped 5 bases from V and 4 bases from J, with 23 bases between.

The V gene is TRBV7-2, the J gene TRBJ1-6; D ambiguous. Trimming pared 1 base from V and 7 bases from J, leaving 11 bases between. The CDR3 runs 15 residues. Germline assignment: CDR1 SGHTA and CDR2 FQGNSA. This chain's CDR3 is CASSLGAGRNSPLHF. The CDR3 DNA reads TGTGCCAGCAGCTTAGGGGCGGGGAGGAATTCACCCCTCCACTTT.

The CDR3 loop reads CASSTTLPNTGELFF. The CDR3 DNA follows: TGTGCCAGCAGCACGACACTCCCAAACACCGGGGAGCTGTTTTTT. The rearrangement joins TRBV6-5 to TRBJ2-2; no reliable D call. V lost 6 bases and J 2 bases, leaving 13 bases between the germline ends. The CDR3 extends over 15 amino acids. The germline CDR1 and CDR2 sequences are MNHEY and SVGAGI.

The chain couples TRBV18 to TRBJ2-5, with a tentative D call TRBD1 (6 bases). Germline CDR1 KGHSH, CDR2 LQKENI. V was cut by 5 bases and J by 2 bases, with 15 bases left in between. The CDR3 sequence is 15 residues long. The CDR3, as DNA: TGTGCCAGCTCATGGTCAGGGGTTCAGCAAGAGACCCAGTACTTC. This sequence encodes CASSWSGVQQETQYF.

The chain has TRBV5-1 and TRBJ1-2; D remains ambiguous. The CDR3 loop spans 13 amino acids. The V and J ends lost 4 bases and 6 bases respectively, with 13 bases between them. CDR1 is SGHRS and CDR2 is YFSETQ in the germline V gene. The CDR3 DNA sequence: TGCGCCAGCAGCCCGGAGGGTCTGAATGGCTACACCTTC. Translating it yields CASSPEGLNGYTF.

The chain couples TRBV4-1 to TRBJ1-3; D not resolved. Germline values: CDR1 MGHRA, CDR2 YSYEKL. V was clipped by 6 bases and J by 0 bases, with 18 bases between them. The length of the CDR3 is 17 residues. The CDR3 DNA sequence: TGCGCCAGCAGTCACCAGGTGGTACGGATCTCTGGAAACACCATATATTTT. This sequence encodes CASSHQVVRISGNTIYF.

The chain is built from TRBV29-1 and TRBJ1-2, with 7 nucleotides matching TRBD1. J lost 12 bases, V lost 4 bases, and 8 bases had no gene match. Germline lookup yields CDR1 SQVTM and CDR2 ANQGSEA. The CDR3 contains 11 residues. CDR3 coding DNA: TGCAGCGTTGGGAGGGGGCTGTTGAACACCTTC. Encoded protein: CSVGRGLLNTF.

This clone showed up just once. The chain couples TRBV7-2 to TRBJ2-3; 12 bases are a match to TRBD1. In germline, CDR1 is SGHTA, CDR2 FQGNSA. V dropped 7 bases and J dropped 6; count of bases not matched to a gene: 11. The CDR3 is made up of 16 amino acids. As DNA, the CDR3 is TGTGCCAGCACGGGACAGGGGGCGCTTAAAAAGGATACGCAGTATTTT. It yields the protein CASTGQGALKKDTQYF.

The chain recombines TRBV11-2 with TRBJ1-5; 7 nucleotides line up with TRBD1. The CDR3 has 14 amino acids. The trim removed 5 bases at V and 7 bases at J, leaving 8 bases unmatched. CDR1 and CDR2 (germline): SGHAT, FQNNGV. The CDR3 DNA follows: TGTGCCAGCAGCCCTGCAGGGGGTGGCCAGCCCCAGCATTTT. This sequence encodes CASSPAGGGQPQHF.

This chain connects TRBV6-1 to TRBJ1-2; a possible D gene is TRBD1 (6 bases). V was shortened by 1 base and J by 6 bases, with 12 bases between the two germline ends. Germline assignment: CDR1 MNHNS and CDR2 SASEGT. The CDR3 extends over 14 amino acids. DNA of the CDR3: TGTGCCAGCAGTGAAGTAACAGGGATGCATGGCTACACCTTC. Protein product: CASSEVTGMHGYTF.